This T cell receptor beta chain was sequenced during a study of T cells in Graves' hyperthyroidism and ophthalmopathy. Study outcomes and limitations: Blood held most thyroid clonotypes expanded above 0.001 frequency.

Using around 10 ml of fresh peripheral blood, PBMCs were prepared. Deletions cut 6 bases from V and 3 bases from J, with 13 bases between. This CDR3 has 14 amino acids. Germline-derived CDR1 and CDR2 are MDHEN and SYDVKM. TCR beta CDR3 sequences were amplified from RNA transcripts. First-round RT-PCR of the TCR CDR3 relied on the HTBI primer set. MiXCR was run by TCRdb on the multiplex PCR reads, yielding one entry per CDR3 protein. The sample contains about 350,000 distinct CDR3 sequences, roughly 14% of which appear only once. This clonotype occurred many times. What it binds is unknown. The V and J genes are TRBV28 and TRBJ2-3; D not resolved. Sequenced input: blood. This TCR came from a woman in her twenties or thirties with Graves' hyperthyroidism. The CDR3 coding sequence is TGTGCCAGCAGATTTCTAGGAAGGACAGATACGCAGTATTTT. Translating it yields CASRFLGRTDTQYF.